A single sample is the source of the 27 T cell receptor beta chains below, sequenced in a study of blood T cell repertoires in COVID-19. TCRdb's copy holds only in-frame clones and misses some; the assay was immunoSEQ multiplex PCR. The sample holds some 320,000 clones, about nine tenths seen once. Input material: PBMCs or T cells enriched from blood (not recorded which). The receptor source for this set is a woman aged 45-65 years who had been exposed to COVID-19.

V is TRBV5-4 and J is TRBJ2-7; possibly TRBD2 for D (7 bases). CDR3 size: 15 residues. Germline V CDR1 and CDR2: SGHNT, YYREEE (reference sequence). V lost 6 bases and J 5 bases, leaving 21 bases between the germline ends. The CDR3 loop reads CASNKGEGDFNEQYF. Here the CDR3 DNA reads TGTGCCAGCAATAAGGGGGAGGGGGATTTCAACGAGCAGTACTTC.

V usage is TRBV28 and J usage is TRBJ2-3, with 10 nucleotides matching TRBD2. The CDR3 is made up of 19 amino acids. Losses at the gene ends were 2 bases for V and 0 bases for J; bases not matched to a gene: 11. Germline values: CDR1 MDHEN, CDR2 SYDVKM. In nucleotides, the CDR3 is TGTGCCAGCAGTTTAGTAGCGGGGGGTCCCTACCCTAGCACAGATACGCAGTATTTT. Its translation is CASSLVAGGPYPSTDTQYF. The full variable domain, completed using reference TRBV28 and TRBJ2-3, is DVKVTQSSRYLVKRTGEKVFLECVQDMDHENMFWYRQDPGLGLRLIYFSYDVKMKEKGDIPEGYSVSREKKERFSLILESASTNQTSMYLCASSLVAGGPYPSTDTQYFGPGTRLTVL.

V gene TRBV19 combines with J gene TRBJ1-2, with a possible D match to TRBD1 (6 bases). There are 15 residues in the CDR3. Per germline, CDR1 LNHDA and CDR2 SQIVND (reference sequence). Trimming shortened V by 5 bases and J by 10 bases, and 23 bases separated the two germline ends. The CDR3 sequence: CASSRAGGTSPVYTF. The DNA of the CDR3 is TGTGCCAGTAGTCGGGCGGGGGGCACCTCCCCCGTCTACACCTTC. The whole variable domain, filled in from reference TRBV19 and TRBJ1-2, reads DGGITQSPKYLFRKEGQNVTLSCEQNLNHDAMYWYRQDPGQGLRLIYYSQIVNDFQKGDIAEGYSVSREKKESFPLTVTSAQKNPTAFYLCASSRAGGTSPVYTFGSGTRLTVV.

Here the CDR3 DNA reads TGTGCCAGCAGCGGGGACATCTATGGCTACACCTTC. It is translated as CASSGDIYGYTF. This chain joins TRBV5-4 and TRBJ1-2; D possibly corresponds to TRBD1 (6 bases). Trimming removed 4 bases at V and 4 bases at J, with 8 bases between. Germline V gene data show CDR1 as SGHNT and CDR2 as YYREEE (reference sequence). The CDR3 is 12 residues long.

The CDR3 loop is CSVGGGTGRYEQYF. CDR3 sequence (DNA): TGCAGCGTGGGAGGGGGGACAGGCCGCTACGAGCAGTACTTC. The gene calls are TRBV29-1 and TRBJ2-7, with D perhaps matching TRBD1 (8 bases). V shed 6 bases and J shed 3 bases, with 18 bases lying between them. Germline assignment: CDR1 SQVTM and CDR2 ANQGSEA. The CDR3 totals 14 residues.

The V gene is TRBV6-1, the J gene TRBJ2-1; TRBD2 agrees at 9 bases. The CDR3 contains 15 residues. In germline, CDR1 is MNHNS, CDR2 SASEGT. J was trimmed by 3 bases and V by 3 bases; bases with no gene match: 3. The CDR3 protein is CASSEGLAVYNEQFF. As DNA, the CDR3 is TGTGCCAGCAGTGAGGGACTAGCTGTCTACAATGAGCAGTTCTTC.

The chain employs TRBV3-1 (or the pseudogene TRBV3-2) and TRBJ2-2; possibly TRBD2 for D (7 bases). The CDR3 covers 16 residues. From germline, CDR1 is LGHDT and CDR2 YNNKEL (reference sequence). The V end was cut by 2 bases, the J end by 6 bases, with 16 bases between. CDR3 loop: CASSQRGGFIPGELFF. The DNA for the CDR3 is TGTGCCAGCAGCCAAAGGGGGGGCTTCATACCCGGGGAGCTGTTTTTT.

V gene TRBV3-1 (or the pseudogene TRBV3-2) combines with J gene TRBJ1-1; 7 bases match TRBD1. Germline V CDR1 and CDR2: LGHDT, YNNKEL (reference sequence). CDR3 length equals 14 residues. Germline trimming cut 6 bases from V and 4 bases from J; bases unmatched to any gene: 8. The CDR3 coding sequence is TGTGCCAGCAGACGACAGGGAAAGGGCACTGAAGCTTTCTTT. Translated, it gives CASRRQGKGTEAFF.

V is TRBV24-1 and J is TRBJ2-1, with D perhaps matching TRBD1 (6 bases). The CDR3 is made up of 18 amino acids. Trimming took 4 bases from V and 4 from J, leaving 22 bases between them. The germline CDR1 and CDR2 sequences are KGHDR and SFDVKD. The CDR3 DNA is TGTGCCACCAGTGACTGGGGCCGGGACATAGACCATTACAATGAGCAGTTCTTC. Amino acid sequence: CATSDWGRDIDHYNEQFF.

The CDR3 is CATSGSRLAKNIQYF. Here the CDR3 DNA reads TGTGCCACCAGCGGGAGTCGACTAGCCAAAAACATTCAGTACTTC. This rearrangement joins TRBV15 to TRBJ2-4, with a possible D match to TRBD2 (5 bases). The CDR3 has 15 residues. With 5 bases removed from V and 0 bases from J, the gap between germline ends came to 11 bases. Germline V lookup: CDR1 LNHNV, CDR2 YYDKDF (reference sequence).

CDR3 residues: CASSEGGGAIQYF. CDR3 DNA sequence: TGTGCCAGCAGTGAAGGGGGGGGAGCCATTCAGTACTTC. This rearrangement joins TRBV2 to TRBJ2-4, with TRBD2 matching over 7 bases. CDR1 and CDR2 from the germline V gene are SNHLY and FYNNEI. The length of the CDR3 is 13 residues. The junction had 3 bases not matched to a gene; V was cut back by 1 base and J by 9 bases.

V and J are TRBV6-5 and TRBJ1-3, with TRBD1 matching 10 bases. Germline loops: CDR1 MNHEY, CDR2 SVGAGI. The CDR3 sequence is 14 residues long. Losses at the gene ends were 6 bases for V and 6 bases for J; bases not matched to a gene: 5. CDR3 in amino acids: CASSPGQGTNTIYF. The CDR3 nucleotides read TGTGCCAGCAGCCCGGGACAGGGGACAAACACCATATATTTT.

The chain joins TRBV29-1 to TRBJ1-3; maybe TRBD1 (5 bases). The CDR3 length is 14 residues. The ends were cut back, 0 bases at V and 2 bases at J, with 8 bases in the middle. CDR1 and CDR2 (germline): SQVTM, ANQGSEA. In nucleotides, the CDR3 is TGCAGCGTTGAAGATCAAGGGGCTGGAAACACCATATATTTT. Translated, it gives CSVEDQGAGNTIYF.

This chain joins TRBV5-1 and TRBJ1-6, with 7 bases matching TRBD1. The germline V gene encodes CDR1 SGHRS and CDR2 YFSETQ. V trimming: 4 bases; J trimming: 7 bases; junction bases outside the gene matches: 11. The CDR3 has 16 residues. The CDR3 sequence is CASSLGAGGRNSPLHF. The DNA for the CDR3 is TGCGCCAGCAGCCTGGGGGCAGGGGGAAGGAATTCACCCCTCCACTTT.

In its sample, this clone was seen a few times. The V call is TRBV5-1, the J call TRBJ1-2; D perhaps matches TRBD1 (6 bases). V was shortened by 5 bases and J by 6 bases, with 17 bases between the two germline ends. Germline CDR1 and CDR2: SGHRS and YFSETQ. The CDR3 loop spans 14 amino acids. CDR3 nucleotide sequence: TGCGCCAGCAGTATAGGACAGATCAATAATGGCTACACCTTC. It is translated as CASSIGQINNGYTF.

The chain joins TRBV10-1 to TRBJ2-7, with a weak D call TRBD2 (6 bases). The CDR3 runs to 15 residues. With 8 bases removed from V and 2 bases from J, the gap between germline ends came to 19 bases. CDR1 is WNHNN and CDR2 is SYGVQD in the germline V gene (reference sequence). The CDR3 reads CASARGAGPTYEQYF. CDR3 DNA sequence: TGCGCCAGCGCCCGCGGAGCGGGCCCTACCTACGAGCAGTACTTC.

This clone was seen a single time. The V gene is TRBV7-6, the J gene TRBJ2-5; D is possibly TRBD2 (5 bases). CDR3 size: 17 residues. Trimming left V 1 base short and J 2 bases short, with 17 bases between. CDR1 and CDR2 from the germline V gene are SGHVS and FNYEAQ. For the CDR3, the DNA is TGTGCCAGCAGCTTAGTCCCTAGCAGCTTATCACAAGAGACCCAGTACTTC. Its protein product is CASSLVPSSLSQETQYF.

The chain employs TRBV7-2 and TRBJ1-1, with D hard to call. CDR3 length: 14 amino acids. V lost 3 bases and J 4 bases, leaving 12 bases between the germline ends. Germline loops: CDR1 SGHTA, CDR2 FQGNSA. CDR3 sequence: CASSFLGRGTEAFF. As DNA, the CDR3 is TGTGCCAGCAGCTTTCTGGGTCGGGGCACTGAAGCTTTCTTT. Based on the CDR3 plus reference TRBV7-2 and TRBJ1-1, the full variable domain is GAGVSQSPSNKVTEKGKDVELRCDPISGHTALYWYRQSLGQGLEFLIYFQGNSAPDKSGLPSDRFSAERTGGSVSTLTIQRTQQEDSAVYLCASSFLGRGTEAFFGQGTRLTVV.

The CDR3 region is CASSHHPDRANYGYTF. The CDR3 DNA sequence: TGCGCCAGCAGCCATCATCCGGACAGGGCTAACTATGGCTACACCTTC. This chain joins TRBV4-1 and TRBJ1-2; 8 nucleotides align to TRBD1. CDR1 is MGHRA and CDR2 is YSYEKL in the germline V gene. V lost 3 bases to trimming and J lost 0 bases; unmatched junction nucleotides: 6. The CDR3 runs to 16 residues.

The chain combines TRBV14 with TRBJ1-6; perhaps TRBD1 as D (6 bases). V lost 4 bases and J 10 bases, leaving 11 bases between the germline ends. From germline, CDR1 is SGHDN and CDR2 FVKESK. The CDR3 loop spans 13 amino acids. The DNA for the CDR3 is TGTGCCAGCAGCCCGCCTGGGGGCTCACCCCTCCACTTT. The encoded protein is CASSPPGGSPLHF.

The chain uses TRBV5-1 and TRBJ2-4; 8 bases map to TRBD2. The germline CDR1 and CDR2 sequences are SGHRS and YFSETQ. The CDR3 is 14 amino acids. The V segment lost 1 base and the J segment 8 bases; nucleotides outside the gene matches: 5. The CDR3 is CASSLRGGLDIQYF. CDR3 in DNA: TGCGCCAGCAGCTTGCGCGGGGGGTTAGACATTCAGTACTTC. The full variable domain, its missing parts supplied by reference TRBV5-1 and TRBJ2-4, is KAGVTQTPRYLIKTRGQQVTLSCSPISGHRSVSWYQQTPGQGLQFLFEYFSETQRNKGNFPGRFSGRQFSNSRSEMNVSTLELGDSALYLCASSLRGGLDIQYFGAGTRLSVL.

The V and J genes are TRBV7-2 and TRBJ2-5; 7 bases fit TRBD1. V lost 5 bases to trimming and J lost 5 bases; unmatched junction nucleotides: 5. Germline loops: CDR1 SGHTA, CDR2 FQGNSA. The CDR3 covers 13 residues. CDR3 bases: TGTGCCAGCAGCATACAGGGGTGGGAGACCCAGTACTTC. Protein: CASSIQGWETQYF.

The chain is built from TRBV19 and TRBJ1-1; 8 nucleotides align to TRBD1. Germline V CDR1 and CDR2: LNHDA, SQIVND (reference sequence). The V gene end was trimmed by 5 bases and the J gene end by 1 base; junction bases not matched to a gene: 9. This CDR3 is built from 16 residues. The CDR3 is CASSSDRGRGNTEAFF. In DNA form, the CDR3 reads TGTGCCAGTAGTTCTGACAGGGGACGAGGGAACACTGAAGCTTTCTTT. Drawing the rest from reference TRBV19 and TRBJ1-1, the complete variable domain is DGGITQSPKYLFRKEGQNVTLSCEQNLNHDAMYWYRQDPGQGLRLIYYSQIVNDFQKGDIAEGYSVSREKKESFPLTVTSAQKNPTAFYLCASSSDRGRGNTEAFFGQGTRLTVV.

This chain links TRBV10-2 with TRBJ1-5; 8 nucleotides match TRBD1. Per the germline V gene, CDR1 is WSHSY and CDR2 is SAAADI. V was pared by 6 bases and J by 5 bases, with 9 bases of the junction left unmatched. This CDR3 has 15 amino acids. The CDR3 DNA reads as TGCGCCAGCAGCAACCGGGACAGGTTCGATCAGCCCCAGCATTTT. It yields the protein CASSNRDRFDQPQHF.

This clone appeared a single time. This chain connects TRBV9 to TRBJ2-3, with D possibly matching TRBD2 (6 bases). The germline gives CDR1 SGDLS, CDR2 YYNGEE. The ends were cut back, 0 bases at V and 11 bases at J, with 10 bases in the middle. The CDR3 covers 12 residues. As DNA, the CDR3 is TGTGCCAGCAGCGTAGGCGGGGAGAAGCAGTATTTT. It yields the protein CASSVGGEKQYF.

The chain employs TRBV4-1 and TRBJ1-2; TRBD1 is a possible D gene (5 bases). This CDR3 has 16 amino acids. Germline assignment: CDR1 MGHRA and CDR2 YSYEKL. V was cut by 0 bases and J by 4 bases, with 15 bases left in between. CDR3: CASSQEDSTVGYGYTF. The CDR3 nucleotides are TGCGCCAGCAGCCAAGAAGACAGCACGGTGGGCTATGGCTACACCTTC.

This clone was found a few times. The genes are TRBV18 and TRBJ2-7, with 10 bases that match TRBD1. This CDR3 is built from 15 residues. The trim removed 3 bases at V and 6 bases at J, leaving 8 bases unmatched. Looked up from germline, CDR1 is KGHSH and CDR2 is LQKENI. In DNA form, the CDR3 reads TGTGCCAGCTCACCCAACCCGGGACAGGGGACCGAGCAGTACTTC. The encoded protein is CASSPNPGQGTEQYF.